The text below deals with one TCR beta chain. Its antigen is unidentified. The sequenced template was cDNA made from the entire isolated RNA. Repertoires were generated with immunoSEQ multiplex PCR, while TCRdb's copy carries only in-frame clones and drops some. The sample consists of 640,000 or so clones, 13% of them appearing once. The data belong to a study of beta chain features in type 1 diabetes. Study-wide results and limits: Patients with Type 1 diabetes showed moderately but significantly shorter TCRB CDR3s in all four CD4+ subsets. PCR might favor shorter templates, equally in patients and controls.

Sorting based on CD45RO/CCR7/CD25/CD127/CD95/CD27 separated CD4+ naive, central memory, regulatory and stem cell-like memory cells. This TCR was sampled from a man aged 18-30 years with type 1 diabetes. The sequencing sample was made of naive CD4+ T cells from blood.

The CDR3 nucleotides are TGTGCCAGCAGCTCCGGACAGGGGAGATCTGCAACTAATGAAAAACTGTTTTTT. It translates to CASSSGQGRSATNEKLFF. This chain links TRBV11-3 with TRBJ1-4, with 9 bases identical to TRBD1. The CDR3 totals 18 residues. CDR1 and CDR2 from the germline V gene are SGHNT and YENEEA. The V gene end was trimmed by 4 bases and the J gene end by 0 bases; junction bases not matched to a gene: 9.